The 3 T cell receptor beta chains reported below all come from one sample, sequenced in a study of blood T cell repertoires in COVID-19 (dated by TCRdb to about 2020). The library relied on the immunoSEQ multiplex PCR assay. In its TCRdb copy, this immuneACCESS table keeps in-frame sequences only and misses some clones. Where compared with another copy, unresolved V genes explain less than half of these, and the others have no known cause. Recorded for this sample are about 110,000 clones; around 87% of them occurred a single time. The ten largest clones take up roughly 30% of the sample. The specimen sequenced was peripheral blood. These TCRs come from a woman older than 75 with acute or convalescent COVID-19.

Remarks on this clone: The same CDR3 can be traced to other DNA sequences in this sample. The gene calls are TRBV7-9 and TRBJ1-6, with a weak D call TRBD1 (5 bases). CDR1 SEHNR and CDR2 FQNEAQ come from the germline V gene (reference sequence). V was pared by 5 bases and J by 8 bases, with 16 bases between. This CDR3 has 15 amino acids. The CDR3 DNA is TGTGCCAGCAGCCGGCGGAACTCCAGGGATTCACCCCTCCACTTT. It encodes CASSRRNSRDSPLHF.

The J gene is TRBJ1-2, the V gene TRBV20-1; TRBD1 matches 11 bases. The V segment lost 3 bases and the J segment 4 bases; nucleotides outside the gene matches: 7. There are 15 residues in the CDR3. The germline V gene has CDR1 DFQATT and CDR2 SNEGSKA (reference sequence). In DNA, the CDR3 is TGCAGTGCTAGTCCCGGACAGGGGGCTGGCTATGGCTACACCTTC. Amino acid sequence: CSASPGQGAGYGYTF.

The chain couples TRBV29-1 to TRBJ2-5, with TRBD1 identical over 9 bases. Germline trimming cut 6 bases from V and 1 base from J; bases unmatched to any gene: 9. Germline V lookup: CDR1 SQVTM, CDR2 ANQGSEA. The CDR3 consists of 15 residues. The CDR3 loop reads CSVTAGTGSQETQYF. The DNA of the CDR3 is TGCAGCGTGACCGCGGGGACAGGGAGCCAAGAGACCCAGTACTTC.